The clone carrying this TCR beta chain has a single count. The entry originates in a study of CD8 T cells in Susac syndrome. The CDR3 spans 15 residues. V shed 8 bases and J 4 bases; nucleotides not matched to a gene: 9. CDR1 is LNHDA and CDR2 is SQIVND in the germline V gene (reference sequence). RNA amounts of roughly 0.45 to 1 ug underwent reverse transcription with random hexamers. From the immunoSEQ multiplex PCR reads, TCRdb called clonotypes with MiXCR, one entry per CDR3 protein. The sample carries under 300,000 distinct CDR3 sequences, 95% to 97% recorded once. The gene calls are TRBV19 and TRBJ1-3; 9 bases agree with TRBD1. The sequenced sample was CD4+ T cells from PBMCs. This receptor was obtained from a human donor with Susac syndrome. The CDR3 loop is CASYNNRGLGNTIYF. The CDR3 bases are TGTGCCAGTTATAACAACAGGGGGCTCGGAAACACCATATATTTT.